The 9 T cell receptor beta chains below come from one sample, sequenced in a study of CD8 T cells in ankylosing spondylitis. TCRdb reanalysed the 5' RACE reads using MiXCR and keeps one entry per CDR3 protein. The sample contains some 150,000 distinct CDR3 sequences, over 9.5% of which appear only once. The sequenced material came from blood, either unsorted or a sorted T cell fraction (not recorded which). These receptors originate from a female donor with ankylosing spondylitis or in good health (not recorded which).

About this clonotype itself: Just one base apart from a much larger clone, this may be a read error. The rearrangement joins TRBV7-2 to TRBJ2-2, with D perhaps assigned TRBD1 or TRBD2 (5 bases each). The CDR3 loop spans 12 amino acids. Germline V gene data show CDR1 as SGHTA and CDR2 as FQGNSA. Here the CDR3 reads CASSFRAGKLFF. DNA of the CDR3: TGTGCCAGCAGCTTCAGGGCCGGGAAGCTGTTTTTT.

This clonotype was recorded once. This chain connects TRBV20-1 to TRBJ2-1; TRBD2 matches 8 bases. Germline CDR1 DFQATT, CDR2 SNEGSKA (reference sequence). J lost 6 bases, V lost 4 bases, and 11 bases had no gene match. There are 15 residues in the CDR3. CDR3 in DNA: TGCAGTGCTATGATTTCGGGGGGGCCTGGCAATGAGCAGTTCTTC. Translation: CSAMISGGPGNEQFF.

This clonotype was seen only a few times. V gene TRBV2 combines with J gene TRBJ1-6, with a tentative D call TRBD1 (5 bases). Germline values: CDR1 SNHLY, CDR2 FYNNEI. V lost 1 base and J 12 bases, leaving 13 bases between the germline ends. The CDR3 contains 14 residues. The CDR3 region has the DNA TGTGCCAGCAGTGAAGTGGGCCGGGGGGTACCCCTCCACTTT. This sequence encodes CASSEVGRGVPLHF.

This clonotype came up many times. V gene TRBV29-1 combines with J gene TRBJ1-1; no clear D. Germline V gene data show CDR1 as SQVTM and CDR2 as ANQGSEA. The CDR3 runs to 13 residues. V dropped 6 bases and J dropped 0 bases, with 11 bases sitting between them. The CDR3: CSVVGYMNTEAFF. As DNA, the CDR3 is TGCAGCGTGGTGGGATACATGAACACTGAAGCTTTCTTT. The full variable domain, its missing parts supplied by reference TRBV29-1 and TRBJ1-1, is SAVISQKPSRDICQRGTSLTIQCQVDSQVTMMFWYRQQPGQSLTLIATANQGSEATYESGFVIDKFPISRPNLTFSTLTVSNMSPEDSSIYLCSVVGYMNTEAFFGQGTRLTVV.

This clonotype occurred a few times. The chain employs TRBV5-8 and TRBJ1-2; no firm D call. Germline V lookup: CDR1 SGHTS, CDR2 YDEGEE. The V and J ends lost 5 bases and 3 bases respectively, with 14 bases between them. CDR3 length: 14 residues. CDR3 coding DNA: TGTGCCAGCAGACACCCTACCCTGGACTATGGCTACACCTTC. Its translation: CASRHPTLDYGYTF.

This clonotype has at least ten counts. The genes are TRBV20-1 and TRBJ2-3, with D tentatively TRBD1 or TRBD2 (5 bases each). The CDR3 runs 14 residues. CDR1 is DFQATT, CDR2 SNEGSKA, per germline (reference sequence). V gave up 6 bases and J gave up 0 bases, with 13 bases separating them. CDR3 sequence reads: CSAWGPGSTDTQYF. CDR3 nucleotides: TGCAGTGCATGGGGACCCGGTAGCACAGATACGCAGTATTTT.

With respect to this clonotype: Given a much more abundant clone one base away, this may be a read error. The chain employs TRBV5-1 and TRBJ1-2; unclear D gene. V lost 0 bases and J 6 bases, leaving 12 bases between the germline ends. CDR3 size: 14 residues. CDR1 is SGHRS, CDR2 YFSETQ, per germline. The CDR3 DNA sequence: TGCGCCAGCAGCTTGGAGACGGTGACTGATGGCTACACCTTC. Protein: CASSLETVTDGYTF.

This clonotype showed up many times. The J gene is TRBJ2-3, the V gene TRBV12-3 or TRBV12-4; D gene ambiguous. CDR3 size: 14 residues. Trimming removed 5 bases at V and 0 bases at J, with 9 bases between. CDR3 DNA sequence: TGTGCCAGCAGTCAGCCCTCTAGCACAGATACGCAGTATTTT. Translation gives CASSQPSSTDTQYF.

This clonotype was recorded many times. The chain carries TRBV5-1 and TRBJ1-1; TRBD1 matches at 9 bases. The V gene's germline CDR1 is SGHRS and CDR2 YFSETQ. The CDR3 runs to 14 residues. V lost 4 bases and J lost 4; bases outside the gene matches: 5. The CDR3 protein is CASSTTGGITEAFF. The CDR3 DNA sequence: TGCGCCAGCAGCACGACAGGGGGTATCACTGAAGCTTTCTTT.